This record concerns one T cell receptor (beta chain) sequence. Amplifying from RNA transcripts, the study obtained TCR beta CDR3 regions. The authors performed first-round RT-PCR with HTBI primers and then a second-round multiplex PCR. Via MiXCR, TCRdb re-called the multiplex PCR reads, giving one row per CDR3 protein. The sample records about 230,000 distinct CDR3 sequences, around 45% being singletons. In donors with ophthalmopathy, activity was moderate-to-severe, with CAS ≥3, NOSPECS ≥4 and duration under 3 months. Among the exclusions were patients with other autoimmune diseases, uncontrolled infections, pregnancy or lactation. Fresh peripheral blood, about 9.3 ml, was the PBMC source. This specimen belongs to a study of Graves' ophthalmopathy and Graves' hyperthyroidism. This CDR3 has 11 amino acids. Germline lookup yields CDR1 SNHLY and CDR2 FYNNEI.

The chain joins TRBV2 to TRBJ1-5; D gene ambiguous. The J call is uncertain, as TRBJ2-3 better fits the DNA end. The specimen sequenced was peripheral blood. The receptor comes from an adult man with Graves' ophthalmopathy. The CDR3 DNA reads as TGTGCCAGCAATTCGGTCACCCCCCAGTATTTT. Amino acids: CASNSVTPQYF.